These 15 T cell receptor beta chains came from one sample sequenced in a study of fetal regulatory T cell absence and autoimmunity. Libraries were prepared by immunoSEQ multiplex PCR; TCRdb keeps only in-frame clonotypes and omits some of them. The data show 95,000 or so clones, with 60% to 80% seen just once and 2% held by the top ten. The sequenced sample consisted of pancreas tissue. These receptors were taken from a male donor with IPEX syndrome.

V and J are TRBV21-1 and TRBJ1-5. TRBV21-1 is classified as a pseudogene. This CDR3 contains 16 residues. CDR3 loop: CASSKRPRGSNQPQHF. Written as DNA, the CDR3 is TGTGCCAGCAGCAAAAGGCCTCGAGGGAGCAATCAGCCCCAGCATTTT.

The chain couples TRBV6-5 to TRBJ2-2; D is perhaps TRBD1 or TRBD2 (5 bases each). Looked up from germline, CDR1 is MNHEY and CDR2 is SVGAGI. Trimming shortened V by 8 bases and J by 5 bases, and 6 bases separated the two germline ends. The CDR3 extends over 11 amino acids. CDR3 coding DNA: TGTGCCAGCTGGGGGACCGGGGAGCTGTTTTTT. This codes for CASWGTGELFF.

The CDR3 here is CASSGWTGSSYEQYF. CDR3 DNA: TGTGCCAGCAGCGGCTGGACTGGGAGCTCCTACGAGCAGTACTTC. V usage is TRBV7-2 and J usage is TRBJ2-7, with D maybe TRBD2 (5 bases). There are 15 residues in the CDR3. V lost 5 bases to trimming and J lost 0 bases, with 14 bases between them. Germline CDR1 reads SGHTA; CDR2 reads FQGNSA.

The V gene is TRBV6-1, the J gene TRBJ2-3, with TRBD2 identical over 10 bases. V shed 6 bases, J shed 4 bases, and the junction held 10 bases outside the gene matches. Germline CDR1 reads MNHNS; CDR2 reads SASEGT. CDR3 size: 16 residues. The DNA of the CDR3 is TGTGCCAGCAGAGAAAAGCGGGGGGGCACCGCAGATACGCAGTATTTT. Translation gives CASREKRGGTADTQYF.

The rearrangement uses TRBV5-4 and TRBJ2-3; 11 bases are a match to TRBD2. Germline loops: CDR1 SGHNT, CDR2 YYREEE (reference sequence). With V trimmed by 5 bases and J by 4 bases, 6 bases remained unmatched. The CDR3 consists of 15 residues. In nucleotides, the CDR3 is TGTGCCAGCAGTTTAGCGGGAGGGCCTGCAGATACGCAGTATTTT. Its translation is CASSLAGGPADTQYF.

The V and J genes are TRBV27 and TRBJ2-6, with TRBD1 identical over 9 bases. V trimming: 6 bases; J trimming: 2 bases; junction bases outside the gene matches: 5. Germline CDR1 reads MNHEY; CDR2 reads SMNVEV (reference sequence). The CDR3 covers 16 residues. DNA for the CDR3: TGTGCCAGCAGCTACGACAGGGGGACTGGGGCCAACGTCCTGACTTTC. Protein product: CASSYDRGTGANVLTF.

The genes are TRBV7-9 and TRBJ2-2; no definite D call. The germline V gene has CDR1 SEHNR and CDR2 FQNEAQ (reference sequence). There are 14 residues in the CDR3. V was cut by 4 bases and J by 6 bases, with 12 bases left in between. DNA for the CDR3: TGTGCCAGCAGCTCAGAGGCCTCCCCCGGGGAGCTGTTTTTT. Translated, it gives CASSSEASPGELFF.

The CDR3 DNA follows: TGTGCCAGCAGCTTAGTAACCCGCAGGGGGTCCGGAAACACCATATATTTT. It is translated as CASSLVTRRGSGNTIYF. This chain uses TRBV11-2 with TRBJ1-3, with TRBD1 identical over 7 bases. Germline loops: CDR1 SGHAT, CDR2 FQNNGV. V lost 1 base to trimming and J lost 4 bases; unmatched junction nucleotides: 10. The CDR3 consists of 17 residues.

The V call is TRBV21-1, the J call TRBJ1-1; whether TRBD1, the table's D call, matches the DNA was not checked. TRBV21-1 is a pseudogene segment. The CDR3 runs 14 residues. CDR3 DNA sequence: TGTGCCAGCAGCCCCAGGGACAGGGGATTGAAAGCTTTCTTT. Amino acid sequence: CASSPRDRGLKAFF.

This chain uses TRBV5-4 with TRBJ2-3; 7 bases align to TRBD2. This CDR3 is built from 15 residues. Germline CDR1 reads SGHNT; CDR2 reads YYREEE (reference sequence). V was pared by 0 bases and J by 2 bases, with 3 bases of the junction left unmatched. The CDR3 nucleotides are TGTGCCAGCAGCTTGGGACTAGCTTCCACAGATACGCAGTATTTT. It yields the protein CASSLGLASTDTQYF.

This rearrangement joins TRBV30 to TRBJ1-1; the D gene is possibly TRBD1 (5 bases). Germline loops: CDR1 GTSNPN, CDR2 SVGIG (reference sequence). CDR3 size: 14 residues. CDR3 DNA sequence: TGTGCTTCCCTTCGGAGGAGGGGCCGGACTGAAGCTTTCTTT. This translates into CASLRRRGRTEAFF.

The CDR3 spells CASSVLTRPDEQFF. CDR3 sequence (DNA): TGTGCCAGCAGCGTACTAACTAGGCCCGATGAGCAGTTCTTC. The V and J genes are TRBV9 and TRBJ2-1, with D tentatively TRBD2 (5 bases). The CDR3 is 14 amino acids. Trimming cost V 1 base and J 8 bases, with 13 bases left between them. Germline CDR1 is SGDLS and CDR2 is YYNGEE.

In its sample, this clone was seen a few times. The chain uses TRBV13 and TRBJ2-1, with D unresolved. Germline V gene lookup returns CDR1 PRHDT and CDR2 FYEKMQ (reference sequence). The CDR3 contains 16 residues. V shed 5 bases and J shed 3 bases, with 17 bases lying between them. This CDR3 reads CASSLATDDVYNEQFF. The CDR3 nucleotides read TGTGCCAGCAGCCTCGCCACGGATGACGTCTACAATGAGCAGTTCTTC.

The V and J genes are TRBV6-5 and TRBJ2-2; D not certain. This CDR3 contains 14 residues. Germline V CDR1 and CDR2: MNHEY, SVGAGI. With 0 bases removed from V and 4 bases from J, the gap between germline ends came to 6 bases. CDR3 nucleotides: TGTGCCAGCAGTTACTCCCTCGCCACCGGGGAGCTGTTTTTT. It yields the protein CASSYSLATGELFF.

This sequence joins TRBV27 and TRBJ2-3, with D perhaps given as TRBD1 or TRBD2 (6 bases each). This CDR3 region has 16 residues. V was cut by 5 bases and J by 5 bases, with 20 bases left in between. Germline CDR1 MNHEY, CDR2 SMNVEV (reference sequence). The CDR3: CASSPQGLLRGDTQYF. Written as DNA, the CDR3 is TGTGCCAGCAGTCCACAGGGACTGCTCAGGGGAGATACGCAGTATTTT.